Listed here are 3 T cell receptor beta chains from one sample, sequenced in a study of blood T cell repertoires in COVID-19. Assay: immunoSEQ multiplex PCR; the TCRdb copy retains only in-frame clones and omits some. The table includes 19,000 or so clones, 70% to 90% detected once. Sequences were obtained from peripheral blood. The receptors here all came from a man aged 40-49 years with active COVID-19.

The rearrangement joins TRBV7-8 to TRBJ2-3, with 14 bases lining up with TRBD2. V lost 6 bases, J lost 4 bases, and 12 bases stayed unmatched. Germline CDR1 reads SGHVS; CDR2 reads FQNEAQ. The length of the CDR3 is 18 residues. The CDR3 DNA reads TGTGCCAGCAGTCCATCCGGGACTAGCGGGAGAGGGGCAGATACGCAGTATTTT. Protein sequence: CASSPSGTSGRGADTQYF.

The gene calls are TRBV5-1 and TRBJ2-1, with 9 nucleotides matching TRBD2. The CDR3 consists of 16 residues. Germline lookup yields CDR1 SGHRS and CDR2 YFSETQ. V lost 4 bases and J lost 10; bases outside the gene matches: 15. The CDR3 region is CASSRGSGSQAREQFF. The CDR3 region has the DNA TGCGCCAGCAGCAGGGGTAGCGGGAGTCAGGCCCGAGAGCAGTTCTTC.

CDR3: CASSQEIQPLYGYTF. CDR3 bases: TGCGCCAGCAGCCAAGAGATACAGCCGCTCTATGGCTACACCTTC. The chain is built from TRBV4-3 and TRBJ1-2; D is undetermined. The V end lost 0 bases, the J end lost 4 bases, and 12 bases lay between the germline ends. Germline V gene sequence: CDR1 LGHNA, CDR2 YSLEER. CDR3 size: 15 residues.